This TCR beta chain was retrieved from a study of blood T cell repertoires in COVID-19. The method was immunoSEQ multiplex PCR; TCRdb's version includes in-frame clones alone and lacks a portion of them. Among over 200,000 clones listed, roughly 85% were seen once. This CDR3 has 13 amino acids. The V gene's germline CDR1 is MNHEY and CDR2 SVGAGI. Trimming removed 2 bases at V and 3 bases at J, with 5 bases between. The genes are TRBV6-5 and TRBJ2-1; the D is unclear. Sequencing was done on a sample of PBMCs or T cells enriched from blood (not recorded which). The sequence was collected from a woman between 50 and 59 years old who had recovered from COVID-19. CDR3 amino acids: CASSYERYNEQFF. CDR3 nucleotide sequence: TGTGCCAGCAGTTACGAGCGCTACAATGAGCAGTTCTTC.